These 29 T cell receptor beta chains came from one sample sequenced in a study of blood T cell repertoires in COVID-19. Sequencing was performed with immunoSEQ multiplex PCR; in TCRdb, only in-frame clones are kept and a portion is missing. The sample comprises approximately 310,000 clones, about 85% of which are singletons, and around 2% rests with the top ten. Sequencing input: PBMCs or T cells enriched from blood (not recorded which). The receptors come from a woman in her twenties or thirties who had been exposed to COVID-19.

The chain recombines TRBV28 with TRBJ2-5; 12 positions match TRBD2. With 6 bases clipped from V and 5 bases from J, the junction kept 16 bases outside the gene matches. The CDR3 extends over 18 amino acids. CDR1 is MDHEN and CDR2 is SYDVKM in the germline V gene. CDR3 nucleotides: TGTGCCAGCAGGTATCGGATGGCGACTAGCGGGAGTTCGGAGACCCAGTACTTC. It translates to CASRYRMATSGSSETQYF.

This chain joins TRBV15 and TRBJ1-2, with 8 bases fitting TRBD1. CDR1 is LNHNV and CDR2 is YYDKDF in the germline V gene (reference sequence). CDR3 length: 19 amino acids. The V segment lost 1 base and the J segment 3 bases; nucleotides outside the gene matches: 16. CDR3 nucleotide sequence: TGTGCCACCAGCAGAGCCGCGTCCCGGACAGGGTACCGCGACTATGGCTACACCTTC. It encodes CATSRAASRTGYRDYGYTF.

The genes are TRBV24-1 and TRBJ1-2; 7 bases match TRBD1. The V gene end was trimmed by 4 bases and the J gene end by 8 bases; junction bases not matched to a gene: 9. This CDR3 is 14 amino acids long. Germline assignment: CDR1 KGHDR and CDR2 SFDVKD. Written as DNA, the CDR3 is TGTGCCACCAGTGACCAAGGACAGGCTGAGGGCTACACCTTC. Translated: CATSDQGQAEGYTF.

CDR3 nucleotide sequence: TGTGCCAGCAGCCTCGGGAGGACAGATACGCAGTATTTT. Translation gives CASSLGRTDTQYF. The chain has TRBV11-2 and TRBJ2-3; TRBD2 agrees at 7 bases. Per the germline V gene, CDR1 is SGHAT and CDR2 is FQNNGV. CDR3 length equals 13 residues. J lost 3 bases, V lost 5 bases, and 2 bases had no gene match.

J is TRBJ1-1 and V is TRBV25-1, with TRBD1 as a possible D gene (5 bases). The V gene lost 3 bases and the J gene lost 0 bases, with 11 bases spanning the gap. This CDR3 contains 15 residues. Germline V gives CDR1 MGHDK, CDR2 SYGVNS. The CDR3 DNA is TGTGCCAGCAGTGATGTCGGACAAATGAACACTGAAGCTTTCTTT. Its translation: CASSDVGQMNTEAFF.

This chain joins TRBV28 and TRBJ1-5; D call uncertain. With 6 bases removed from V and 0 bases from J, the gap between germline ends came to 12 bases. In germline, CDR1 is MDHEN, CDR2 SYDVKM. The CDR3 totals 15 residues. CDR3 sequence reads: CASSFFQFSNQPQHF. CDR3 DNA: TGTGCCAGCAGCTTCTTCCAGTTTAGCAATCAGCCCCAGCATTTT. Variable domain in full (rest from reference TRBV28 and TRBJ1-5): DVKVTQSSRYLVKRTGEKVFLECVQDMDHENMFWYRQDPGLGLRLIYFSYDVKMKEKGDIPEGYSVSREKKERFSLILESASTNQTSMYLCASSFFQFSNQPQHFGDGTRLSIL.

The CDR3 DNA reads TGTGCCAGCAGCCGAGTCTCTGGAAACACCATATATTTT. Residues: CASSRVSGNTIYF. This sequence joins TRBV9 and TRBJ1-3, with D hard to call. V was shortened by 4 bases and J by 0 bases, with 5 bases between the two germline ends. The CDR3 is 13 residues long. Germline-derived CDR1 and CDR2 are SGDLS and YYNGEE.

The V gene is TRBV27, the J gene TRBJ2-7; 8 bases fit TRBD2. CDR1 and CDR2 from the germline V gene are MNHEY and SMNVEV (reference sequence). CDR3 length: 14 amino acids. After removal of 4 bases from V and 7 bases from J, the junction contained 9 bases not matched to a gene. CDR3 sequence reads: CASSYTGGLGEQYF. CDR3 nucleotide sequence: TGTGCCAGCAGTTATACGGGAGGGCTGGGGGAGCAGTACTTC.

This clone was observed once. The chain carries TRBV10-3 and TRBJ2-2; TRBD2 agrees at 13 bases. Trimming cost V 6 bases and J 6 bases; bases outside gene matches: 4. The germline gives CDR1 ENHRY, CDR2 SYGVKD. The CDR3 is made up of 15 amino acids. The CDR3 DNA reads TGTGCCATCAGAGGACTAGCGGGAGAGGCCGGGGAGCTGTTTTTT. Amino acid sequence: CAIRGLAGEAGELFF.

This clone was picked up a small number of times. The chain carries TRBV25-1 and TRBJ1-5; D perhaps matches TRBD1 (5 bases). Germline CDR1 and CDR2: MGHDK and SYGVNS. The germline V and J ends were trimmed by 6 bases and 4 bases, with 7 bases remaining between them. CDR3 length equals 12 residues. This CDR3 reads CASRKGNQPQHF. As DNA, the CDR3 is TGTGCCAGCAGAAAGGGGAATCAGCCCCAGCATTTT.

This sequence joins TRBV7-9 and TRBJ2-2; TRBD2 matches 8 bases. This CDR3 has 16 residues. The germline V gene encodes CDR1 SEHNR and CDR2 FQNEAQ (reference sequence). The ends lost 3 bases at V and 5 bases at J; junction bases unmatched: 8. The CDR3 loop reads CASSFSSLAETGELFF. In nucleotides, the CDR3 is TGTGCCAGCAGCTTCTCTTCACTAGCGGAGACCGGGGAGCTGTTTTTT.

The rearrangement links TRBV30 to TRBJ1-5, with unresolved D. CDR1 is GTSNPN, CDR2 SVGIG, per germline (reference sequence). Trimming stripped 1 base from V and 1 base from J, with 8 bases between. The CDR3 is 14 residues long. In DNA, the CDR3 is TGTGCCTGGAGTGGGTTGAGCAGCAATCAGCCCCAGCATTTT. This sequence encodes CAWSGLSSNQPQHF.

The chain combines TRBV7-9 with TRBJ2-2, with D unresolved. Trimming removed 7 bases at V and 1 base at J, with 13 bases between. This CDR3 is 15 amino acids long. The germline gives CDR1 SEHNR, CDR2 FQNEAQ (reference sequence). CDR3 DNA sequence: TGTGCCAGCATGTCTGGCAGACTGAACACCGGGGAGCTGTTTTTT. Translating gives CASMSGRLNTGELFF.

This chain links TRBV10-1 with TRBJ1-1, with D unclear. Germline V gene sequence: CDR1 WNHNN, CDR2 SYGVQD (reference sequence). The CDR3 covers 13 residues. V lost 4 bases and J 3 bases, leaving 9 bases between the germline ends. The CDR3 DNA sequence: TGCGCCAGCAGTGTTCCGGGAGACACTGAAGCTTTCTTT. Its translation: CASSVPGDTEAFF.

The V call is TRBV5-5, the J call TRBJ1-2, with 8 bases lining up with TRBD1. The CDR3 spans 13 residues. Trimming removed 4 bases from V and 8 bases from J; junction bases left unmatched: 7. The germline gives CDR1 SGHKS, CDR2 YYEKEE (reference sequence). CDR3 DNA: TGTGCCAGCAGCCGAGGACAGGGAAAGGGCTACACCTTC. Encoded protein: CASSRGQGKGYTF.

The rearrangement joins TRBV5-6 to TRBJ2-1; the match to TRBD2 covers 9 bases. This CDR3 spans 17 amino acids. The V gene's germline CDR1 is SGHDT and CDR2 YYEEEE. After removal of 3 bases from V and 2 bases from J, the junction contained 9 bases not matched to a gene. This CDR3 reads CASSSFFAGGPYNEQFF. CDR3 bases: TGTGCCAGCAGCTCATTTTTCGCGGGAGGGCCCTACAATGAGCAGTTCTTC.

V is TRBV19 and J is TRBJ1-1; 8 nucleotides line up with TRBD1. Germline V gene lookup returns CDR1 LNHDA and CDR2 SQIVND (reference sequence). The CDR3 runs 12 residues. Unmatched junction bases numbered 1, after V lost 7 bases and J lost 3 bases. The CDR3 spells CASNRGDTEAFF. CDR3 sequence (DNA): TGTGCCAGTAACAGGGGGGACACTGAAGCTTTCTTT.

The CDR3 protein is CASSSTSGGRETQYF. The CDR3 DNA is TGTGCCAGCAGCTCAACTAGCGGGGGTCGAGAGACCCAGTACTTC. This chain links TRBV7-9 with TRBJ2-5; 11 nucleotides match TRBD2. V lost 4 bases to trimming and J lost 4 bases; unmatched junction nucleotides: 5. Germline CDR1 reads SEHNR; CDR2 reads FQNEAQ (reference sequence). The CDR3 is 15 residues long.

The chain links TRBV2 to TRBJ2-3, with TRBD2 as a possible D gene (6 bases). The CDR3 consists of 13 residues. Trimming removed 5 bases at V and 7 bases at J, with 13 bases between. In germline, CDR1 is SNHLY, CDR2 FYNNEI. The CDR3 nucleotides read TGTGCCAGCAGTCCCGAGGCGGGGAATACGCAGTATTTT. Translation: CASSPEAGNTQYF.

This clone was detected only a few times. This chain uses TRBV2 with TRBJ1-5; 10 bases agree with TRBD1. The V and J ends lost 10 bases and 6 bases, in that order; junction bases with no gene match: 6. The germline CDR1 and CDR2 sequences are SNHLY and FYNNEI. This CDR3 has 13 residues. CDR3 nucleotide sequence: TGTGCCACCAGACAGGGGGCTGGTCAGCCCCAGCATTTT. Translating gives CATRQGAGQPQHF.

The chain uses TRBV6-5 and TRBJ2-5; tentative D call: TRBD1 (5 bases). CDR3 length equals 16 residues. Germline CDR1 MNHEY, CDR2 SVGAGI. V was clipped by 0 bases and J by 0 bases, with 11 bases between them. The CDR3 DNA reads TGTGCCAGCAGTTACTCCGGACATCCGTACCAAGAGACCCAGTACTTC. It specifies CASSYSGHPYQETQYF.

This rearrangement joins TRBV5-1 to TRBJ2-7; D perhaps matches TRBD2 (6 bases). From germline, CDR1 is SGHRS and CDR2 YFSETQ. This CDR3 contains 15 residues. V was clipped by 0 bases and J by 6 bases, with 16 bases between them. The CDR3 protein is CASSLVGQGGGEQYF. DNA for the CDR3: TGCGCCAGCAGCTTGGTTGGGCAGGGAGGAGGCGAGCAGTACTTC.

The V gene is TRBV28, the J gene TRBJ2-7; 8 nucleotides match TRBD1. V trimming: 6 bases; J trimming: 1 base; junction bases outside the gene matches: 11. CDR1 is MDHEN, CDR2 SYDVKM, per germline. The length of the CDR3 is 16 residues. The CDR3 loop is CASSLSQGARSYEQYF. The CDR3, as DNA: TGTGCCAGCAGCCTCTCCCAGGGGGCCCGGTCCTACGAGCAGTACTTC.

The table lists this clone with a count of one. CDR3 sequence reads: CASRGGTSGEQYF. CDR3 in DNA: TGTGCCAGCAGAGGCGGGACGTCGGGCGAGCAGTACTTC. The gene calls are TRBV27 and TRBJ2-7, with a weak D call TRBD2 (6 bases). Germline-derived CDR1 and CDR2 are MNHEY and SMNVEV (reference sequence). The CDR3 spans 13 residues. V was cut by 6 bases and J by 6 bases, with 15 bases left in between.

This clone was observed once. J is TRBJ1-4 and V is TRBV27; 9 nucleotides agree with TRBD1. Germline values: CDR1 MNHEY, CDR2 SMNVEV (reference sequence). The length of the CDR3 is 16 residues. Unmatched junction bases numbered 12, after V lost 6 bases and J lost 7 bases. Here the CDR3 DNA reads TGTGCCAGCAGCTACAACAGGGGGCAACTTGGTGAAAAACTGTTTTTT. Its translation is CASSYNRGQLGEKLFF.

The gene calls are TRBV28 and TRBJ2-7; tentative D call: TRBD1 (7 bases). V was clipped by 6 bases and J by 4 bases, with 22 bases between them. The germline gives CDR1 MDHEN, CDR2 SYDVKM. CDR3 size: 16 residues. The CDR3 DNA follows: TGTGCCAGCAGCCGGGGGAAGGGGGCAGTCGTATACGAGCAGTACTTC. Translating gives CASSRGKGAVVYEQYF.

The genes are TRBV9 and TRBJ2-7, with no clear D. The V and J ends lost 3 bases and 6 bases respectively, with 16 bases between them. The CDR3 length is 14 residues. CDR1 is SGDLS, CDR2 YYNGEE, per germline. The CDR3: CASSAPGNRVEQYF. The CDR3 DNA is TGTGCCAGCAGCGCTCCCGGTAACCGGGTCGAGCAGTACTTC. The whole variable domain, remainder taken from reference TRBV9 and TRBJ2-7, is DSGVTQTPKHLITATGQRVTLRCSPRSGDLSVYWYQQSLDQGLQFLIQYYNGEERAKGNILERFSAQQFPDLHSELNLSSLELGDSALYFCASSAPGNRVEQYFGPGTRLTVT.

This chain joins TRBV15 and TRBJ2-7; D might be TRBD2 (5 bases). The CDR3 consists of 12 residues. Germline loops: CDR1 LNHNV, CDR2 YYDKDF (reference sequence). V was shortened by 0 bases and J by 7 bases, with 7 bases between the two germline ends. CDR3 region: CATSRDRREQYF. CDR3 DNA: TGTGCCACCAGCAGAGATCGGAGGGAGCAGTACTTC.

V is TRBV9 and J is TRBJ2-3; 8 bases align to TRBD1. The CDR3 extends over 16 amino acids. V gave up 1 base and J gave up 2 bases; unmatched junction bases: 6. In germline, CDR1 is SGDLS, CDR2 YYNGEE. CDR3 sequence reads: CASSVMAGGNTDTQYF. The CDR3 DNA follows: TGTGCCAGCAGCGTAATGGCAGGGGGCAACACAGATACGCAGTATTTT. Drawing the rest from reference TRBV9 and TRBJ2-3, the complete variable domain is DSGVTQTPKHLITATGQRVTLRCSPRSGDLSVYWYQQSLDQGLQFLIQYYNGEERAKGNILERFSAQQFPDLHSELNLSSLELGDSALYFCASSVMAGGNTDTQYFGPGTRLTVL.